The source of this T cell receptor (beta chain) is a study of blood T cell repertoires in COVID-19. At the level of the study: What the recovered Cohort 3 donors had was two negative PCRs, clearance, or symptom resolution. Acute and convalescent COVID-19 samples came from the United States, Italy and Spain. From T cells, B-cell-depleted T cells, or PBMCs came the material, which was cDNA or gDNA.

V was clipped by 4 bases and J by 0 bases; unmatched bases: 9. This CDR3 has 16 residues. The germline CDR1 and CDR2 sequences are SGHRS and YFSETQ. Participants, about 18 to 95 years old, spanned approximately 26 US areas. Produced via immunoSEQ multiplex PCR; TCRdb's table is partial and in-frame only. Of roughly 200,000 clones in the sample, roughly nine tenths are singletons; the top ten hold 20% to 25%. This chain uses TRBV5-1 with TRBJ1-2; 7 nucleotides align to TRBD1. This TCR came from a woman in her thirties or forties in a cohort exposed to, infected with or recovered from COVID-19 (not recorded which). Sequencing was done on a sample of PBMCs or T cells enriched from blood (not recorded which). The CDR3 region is CASSVRGQNANYGYTF. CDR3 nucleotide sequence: TGCGCCAGCAGCGTGCGGGGACAGAACGCTAACTATGGCTACACCTTC.